This is a list of T cell receptor beta chains from one sample in a study of T cells in Graves' hyperthyroidism and ophthalmopathy. TCRdb redid the calling of the multiplex PCR reads with MiXCR, one entry per CDR3 protein. The sample lists 300,000 or so distinct CDR3 sequences, about 18% occurring once. Sequencing used blood. These receptors were taken from a woman aged 60 to 75 with Graves' ophthalmopathy. Each CDR3 is given without its conserved first and last residue. Clone size is stated in some rows and not others, as once, few, many or a class when expanded.

TRBJ1-4,-,TRBV29-1,SVNRGRANEKLF
TRBJ2-7,many,TRBV29-1,SVDKGRGGEQY
TRBJ1-1,-,TRBV9,ASSVGWGNTEAF
TRBJ2-2,-,TRBV4-1,ASSLLGRAAGELF
TRBJ1-1,many,TRBV27,ASSPDYSGLRNTEAF
TRBJ2-1,many,TRBV28,ASSLSGTRAYNEQF
TRBJ2-7,many,TRBV11-2,ASSFATGNEQY
TRBJ2-5,-,TRBV20-1,SAVLVGGRETQY
TRBJ1-5,-,TRBV19,ASSHDRDQPQH
TRBJ2-7,many,TRBV4-1,ASSQGWGEGYYEQY
TRBJ1-4,many,TRBV5-1,ASSLKTGREEKLF
TRBJ2-2,many,TRBV30,AWSWGGELF
TRBJ1-3,few,TRBV5-5,ASSLAGRPSSGNTIY
TRBJ2-6,few,TRBV6-5,ASSYSGVARRSSGANVLT
TRBJ1-3,few,TRBV7-9,ASSLLYGTGPFGGNTIY
TRBJ2-2,many,TRBV7-9,ASSPLQGDGELF
TRBJ2-2,few,TRBV3-1,ASSTQQASGELF
TRBJ2-7,-,TRBV7-2,AKSLGGTSYEQY
TRBJ2-7,few,TRBV20-1,SANSLRGGINEQY
TRBJ2-3,many,TRBV6-1,ASSDRGSTDTQY
TRBJ1-2,many,TRBV28,ASSFSLRGYT
TRBJ1-5,-,TRBV5-1,ASSLEPHQPQH
TRBJ2-7,many,TRBV7-2,ASSSGQGYYEQY
TRBJ1-5,few,TRBV9,ASSVAPGTGGGYTH
TRBJ2-7,-,TRBV7-6,ASSSQNIAGGKAYEQY
TRBJ2-5,few,TRBV2,ASSRGTEQETQY
TRBJ1-3,-,TRBV29-1,SVDGGAGGNTIY
TRBJ2-1,many,TRBV24-1,ATSDSEISGTVNEQF
TRBJ2-7,many,TRBV7-8,ASNYLGSYEQY
TRBJ1-5,many,TRBV5-1,ASRAGTGSNQPQH
TRBJ1-2,many,TRBV16,ASSQSSYGYT
TRBJ2-4,many,TRBV5-1,ASSLDPQGNGNIQY
TRBJ2-1,-,TRBV10-1,ASSAGGNNEQF
TRBJ1-2,many,TRBV3-1,ASTREGFYGYT
TRBJ2-5,many,TRBV6-1,ASSALTGTTQETQY
TRBJ2-7,-,TRBV20-1,SAIGTSVDWGDSYEQY
TRBJ1-1,many,TRBV5-1,ASSLRSGAAGNTEAF
TRBJ1-1,many,TRBV18,ASSPHELGMNTEAF
TRBJ1-2,many,TRBV30,AWSMREGGYT
TRBJ2-2,many,TRBV6-1,ASSVDRVANTGELF
TRBJ2-7,-,TRBV4-1,ASSQLNGGEKVRTSEQY
-,-,TRBV7-2,ASSKSAQGGYEQF
TRBJ2-5,many,TRBV7-2,ASSQAGGPEETQY
TRBJ1-1,many,TRBV7-9,ASSLTGQTEAF
TRBJ2-5,few,TRBV14,ASSQPRRPQY
TRBJ1-2,many,TRBV7-2,ASSLTGQGAGYT
TRBJ2-1,many,TRBV20-1,SAREGSGRANEQF
TRBJ2-1,many,TRBV7-3,ASSYQTGGNEQF
TRBJ1-6,few,TRBV6-2/TRBV6-3,ASSPGYSPLH
TRBJ1-2,-,TRBV5-6,ASTLVGGGYT